Shown below are 29 T cell receptor beta chains from a single sample sequenced in a study of blood T cell repertoires in COVID-19. Here immunoSEQ multiplex PCR was the method, and the copy in TCRdb shows in-frame clones only, minus some. Seen here are approximately 170,000 clones, 65% to 90% observed once, and the top ten hold about 9.6%. Sequenced: peripheral blood. These receptors all come from a man between 50 and 59 years old with active or convalescent COVID-19.

This chain uses TRBV3-1 (or the pseudogene TRBV3-2) with TRBJ2-1, with D perhaps TRBD2 (5 bases). Looked up from germline, CDR1 is LGHDT and CDR2 is YNNKEL (reference sequence). V was trimmed by 1 base and J by 0 bases, leaving 13 bases between them. This CDR3 is 17 amino acids long. CDR3: CASSQGLALSSYNEQFF. CDR3 bases: TGTGCCAGCAGCCAAGGGTTAGCGCTCTCCTCCTACAATGAGCAGTTCTTC.

This clone is a singleton in its sample. The gene calls are TRBV19 and TRBJ2-2, with 9 bases matching TRBD2. Unmatched junction bases numbered 8, after V lost 5 bases and J lost 7 bases. Germline V gene sequence: CDR1 LNHDA, CDR2 SQIVND (reference sequence). The CDR3 length is 15 residues. CDR3 in amino acids: CASSPRLADGGELFF. CDR3 bases: TGTGCCAGTAGTCCGCGACTAGCGGACGGCGGGGAGCTGTTTTTT.

This clone was counted once. The rearrangement joins TRBV15 to TRBJ2-1; tentatively, D is TRBD2 (6 bases). The CDR3 sequence is 13 residues long. Trimming stripped 5 bases from V and 13 bases from J, with 18 bases between. Germline-derived CDR1 and CDR2 are LNHNV and YYDKDF (reference sequence). DNA of the CDR3: TGTGCCACCAGCCTCTTAGGAGGGGTAACACAGTTCTTC. It yields the protein CATSLLGGVTQFF. Full variable domain (outside the CDR3, taken from reference TRBV15 and TRBJ2-1): DAMVIQNPRYQVTQFGKPVTLSCSQTLNHNVMYWYQQKSSQAPKLLFHYYDKDFNNEADTPDNFQSRRPNTSFCFLDIRSPGLGDTAMYLCATSLLGGVTQFFGPGTRLTVL.

V is TRBV6-5 and J is TRBJ1-2, with 8 bases aligning to TRBD1. Germline trimming cut 2 bases from V and 8 bases from J; bases unmatched to any gene: 13. This CDR3 spans 16 amino acids. Germline CDR1 and CDR2: MNHEY and SVGAGI. As DNA, the CDR3 is TGTGCCAGCAGTTACGACAGGGCAGGGGGCGTGAGAGGCTACACCTTC. Translated, it gives CASSYDRAGGVRGYTF.

This clone was seen only once. The gene calls are TRBV2 and TRBJ2-7; TRBD2 aligns across 10 bases. This CDR3 is 13 amino acids long. Unmatched junction bases numbered 3, after V lost 7 bases and J lost 3 bases. Germline V gene sequence: CDR1 SNHLY, CDR2 FYNNEI. CDR3 nucleotide sequence: TGTGCCAGCACGGCTAGCGGGAGCTACGAGCAGTACTTC. Protein: CASTASGSYEQYF.

This rearrangement joins TRBV28 to TRBJ2-7, with 8 bases lining up with TRBD2. The CDR3 sequence is 15 residues long. V gave up 5 bases and J gave up 2 bases; unmatched junction bases: 8. Germline CDR1 reads MDHEN; CDR2 reads SYDVKM. This chain's CDR3 is CASSSVAGFPYEQYF. For the CDR3, the DNA is TGTGCCAGCAGTAGCGTAGCGGGATTCCCCTACGAGCAGTACTTC.

The gene calls are TRBV6-4 and TRBJ2-3; D is perhaps TRBD2 (6 bases). V shed 4 bases and J shed 5 bases, with 10 bases lying between them. This CDR3 region has 13 residues. Germline-derived CDR1 and CDR2 are MRHNA and SNTAGT. CDR3 DNA sequence: TGTGCCAGCAGTGTTGGTAGCGGAGATACGCAGTATTTT. Protein product: CASSVGSGDTQYF.

The rearrangement links TRBV28 to TRBJ2-1, with TRBD2 matching 8 bases. The CDR3 has 13 amino acids. Looked up from germline, CDR1 is MDHEN and CDR2 is SYDVKM. J gave up 6 bases and V 4 bases, and 2 bases lay outside the gene matches. The CDR3 coding sequence is TGTGCCAGCAGTTCGGGAGGGGGCAATGAGCAGTTCTTC. Its translation is CASSSGGGNEQFF. The complete variable domain, with remaining parts taken from reference TRBV28 and TRBJ2-1, reads DVKVTQSSRYLVKRTGEKVFLECVQDMDHENMFWYRQDPGLGLRLIYFSYDVKMKEKGDIPEGYSVSREKKERFSLILESASTNQTSMYLCASSSGGGNEQFFGPGTRLTVL.

J is TRBJ2-1 and V is TRBV29-1; D perhaps matches TRBD2 (6 bases). This CDR3 is built from 13 residues. Trimming pared 4 bases from V and 7 bases from J, leaving 14 bases between. Germline CDR1 is SQVTM and CDR2 is ANQGSEA. The CDR3 sequence is CSVGEVAENEQFF. In DNA form, the CDR3 reads TGCAGCGTTGGTGAGGTAGCGGAGAATGAGCAGTTCTTC.

The chain recombines TRBV18 with TRBJ1-3; 7 bases match TRBD1. Germline CDR1 and CDR2: KGHSH and LQKENI. The CDR3 spans 14 residues. Unmatched junction bases numbered 2, after V lost 0 bases and J lost 6 bases. The CDR3 is CASSPPGTVNTIYF. CDR3 nucleotides: TGTGCCAGCTCACCACCGGGGACAGTAAACACCATATATTTT.

The V call is TRBV15, the J call TRBJ1-5; no definite D call. V shed 5 bases and J shed 8 bases, with 13 bases lying between them. The CDR3 length is 13 residues. Germline V gene sequence: CDR1 LNHNV, CDR2 YYDKDF (reference sequence). The CDR3 protein is CATSRNIPEPQHF. As DNA, the CDR3 is TGTGCCACCAGCCGAAATATCCCAGAGCCCCAGCATTTT.

The gene calls are TRBV9 and TRBJ2-2; 15 positions match TRBD2. This CDR3 has 17 residues. Germline V lookup: CDR1 SGDLS, CDR2 YYNGEE. V shed 3 bases and J 7 bases; nucleotides not matched to a gene: 7. CDR3 DNA sequence: TGTGCCAGCAGCGGAAGGACTAGCGGGAGGGCCGTCGGGGAGCTGTTTTTT. Protein sequence: CASSGRTSGRAVGELFF.

The chain has TRBV3-1 (or the pseudogene TRBV3-2) and TRBJ2-2; TRBD1 might be the D (7 bases). The germline gives CDR1 LGHDT, CDR2 YNNKEL (reference sequence). Deletions cut 3 bases from V and 6 bases from J, with 20 bases between. The CDR3 consists of 17 residues. The CDR3 reads CASSHRSRDRGPGELFF. The CDR3 DNA follows: TGTGCCAGCAGCCACCGCTCGCGGGACAGAGGACCCGGGGAGCTGTTTTTT.

This chain joins TRBV24-1 and TRBJ2-1, with TRBD2 matching 9 bases. The CDR3 runs to 16 residues. Losses at the gene ends were 3 bases for V and 2 bases for J; bases not matched to a gene: 4. In germline, CDR1 is KGHDR, CDR2 SFDVKD. In DNA form, the CDR3 reads TGTGCCACCAGTGATACGGCGGGGGGGGCCTACAATGAGCAGTTCTTC. Translating gives CATSDTAGGAYNEQFF.

The table lists this clone with a few counts. The V call is TRBV6-1, the J call TRBJ1-6; maybe TRBD1 (5 bases). CDR1 and CDR2 (germline): MNHNS, SASEGT. The CDR3 runs to 14 residues. Trimming removed 2 bases from V and 8 bases from J, with 10 bases in between. CDR3 coding DNA: TGTGCCAGCAGTGAATGGCAGGGTTATTCACCCCTCCACTTT. It yields the protein CASSEWQGYSPLHF.

The genes are TRBV14 and TRBJ2-5, with 7 bases matching TRBD1. Germline assignment: CDR1 SGHDN and CDR2 FVKESK. This CDR3 is 14 amino acids long. V gave up 2 bases and J gave up 5 bases; unmatched junction bases: 5. CDR3 in DNA: TGTGCCAGCAGCCAAAACAAGGGGGCCGAGACCCAGTACTTC. Its translation: CASSQNKGAETQYF.

Here the CDR3 reads CSASKPGQGNTEAFF. The DNA of the CDR3 is TGCAGTGCTAGTAAGCCAGGACAGGGGAACACTGAAGCTTTCTTT. The genes are TRBV20-1 and TRBJ1-1; 8 nucleotides align to TRBD1. Germline V gene lookup returns CDR1 DFQATT and CDR2 SNEGSKA (reference sequence). Losses at the gene ends were 3 bases for V and 1 base for J; bases not matched to a gene: 7. This CDR3 is built from 15 residues.

The chain is built from TRBV19 and TRBJ1-2; D might be TRBD1 (6 bases). Trimming pared 6 bases from V and 4 bases from J, leaving 15 bases between. Per germline, CDR1 LNHDA and CDR2 SQIVND (reference sequence). The CDR3 has 14 residues. The CDR3 DNA reads TGTGCCAGTAGCAGGGACACGGGGCTCTATGGCTACACCTTC. Its protein product is CASSRDTGLYGYTF.

V is TRBV5-1 and J is TRBJ1-4, with a weak D call TRBD1 (6 bases). Germline V gene sequence: CDR1 SGHRS, CDR2 YFSETQ. The CDR3 loop spans 15 amino acids. The V gene lost 6 bases and the J gene lost 4 bases, with 16 bases spanning the gap. CDR3 loop: CASKARQDLNEKLFF. For the CDR3, the DNA is TGCGCCAGCAAAGCAAGACAGGACCTTAATGAAAAACTGTTTTTT.

This rearrangement joins TRBV5-1 to TRBJ1-1, with TRBD1 matching over 11 bases. Trimming cost V 4 bases and J 4 bases; bases outside gene matches: 3. CDR3 length equals 14 residues. CDR1 is SGHRS, CDR2 YFSETQ, per germline. This CDR3 reads CASSRGTGGTEAFF. CDR3 in DNA: TGCGCCAGCAGCCGAGGGACAGGGGGCACTGAAGCTTTCTTT.

The gene calls are TRBV5-1 and TRBJ1-2; possibly TRBD1 for D (5 bases). In germline, CDR1 is SGHRS, CDR2 YFSETQ. This CDR3 comprises 13 residues. Trimming removed 4 bases at V and 6 bases at J, with 13 bases between. In DNA form, the CDR3 reads TGCGCCAGCAGCCTCGGTGGAGGGGATGGCTACACCTTC. Its protein is CASSLGGGDGYTF.

A remark on this clone: A junction end diverges from the germline sequence, so it may reflect a read error. The chain couples TRBV11-2 to TRBJ2-7; TRBD1 agrees at 7 bases. Germline values: CDR1 SGHAT, CDR2 FQNNGV. CDR3 size: 14 residues. The CDR3 coding sequence is TGTGCCAGCAGCATAGACAGGGTGGGCTACGAGCAGTACTTC. Translation gives CASSIDRVGYEQYF.

This chain connects TRBV5-1 to TRBJ2-4, with 10 bases identical to TRBD2. The germline V gene encodes CDR1 SGHRS and CDR2 YFSETQ. The V segment lost 1 base and the J segment 8 bases; nucleotides outside the gene matches: 12. CDR3 length: 17 residues. Here the CDR3 DNA reads TGCGCCAGCAGCTTGCAAGGAGGGACTAGCGTGGGGGACATTCAGTACTTC. As protein: CASSLQGGTSVGDIQYF.

This clone was recorded once. The CDR3 DNA is TGTGCCAGCTCACCACCGAACAGTAGCTATGGCTACACCTTC. Its protein product is CASSPPNSSYGYTF. The chain couples TRBV18 to TRBJ1-2; D is unresolved. CDR3 size: 14 residues. Deletions cut 0 bases from V and 4 bases from J, with 9 bases between. Germline CDR1 is KGHSH and CDR2 is LQKENI. Filled out from reference TRBV18 and TRBJ1-2, the complete variable domain reads NAGVMQNPRHLVRRRGQEARLRCSPMKGHSHVYWYRQLPEEGLKFMVYLQKENIIDESGMPKERFSAEFPKEGPSILRIQQVVRGDSAAYFCASSPPNSSYGYTFGSGTRLTVV.

This rearrangement joins TRBV30 to TRBJ1-1; D might be TRBD1 (6 bases). Trimming left V 4 bases short and J 0 bases short, with 15 bases between. The CDR3 length is 15 residues. Germline V gene lookup returns CDR1 GTSNPN and CDR2 SVGIG (reference sequence). In DNA, the CDR3 is TGTGCCTGGACCCGTCCAGGGGCCCTGAACACTGAAGCTTTCTTT. Residues: CAWTRPGALNTEAFF.

V and J are TRBV4-1 and TRBJ2-4; 10 positions match TRBD2. CDR1 and CDR2 from the germline V gene are MGHRA and YSYEKL. The CDR3 is made up of 20 amino acids. V gave up 0 bases and J gave up 0 bases; unmatched junction bases: 11. As DNA, the CDR3 is TGCGCCAGCAGCCAAGAGCGGAGGACTAGCGGTCCTCTAGCCAAAAACATTCAGTACTTC. Translation: CASSQERRTSGPLAKNIQYF.

The rearrangement uses TRBV7-2 and TRBJ1-5, with 8 bases lining up with TRBD1. Germline values: CDR1 SGHTA, CDR2 FQGNSA. The CDR3 length is 14 residues. J was trimmed by 3 bases and V by 4 bases; bases with no gene match: 2. CDR3 loop: CASSWTGLNQPQHF. DNA for the CDR3: TGTGCCAGCAGCTGGACAGGGCTCAATCAGCCCCAGCATTTT.

This chain joins TRBV28 and TRBJ2-3; D not certain. V gave up 6 bases and J gave up 4 bases, with 8 bases separating them. The CDR3 has 12 amino acids. Germline loops: CDR1 MDHEN, CDR2 SYDVKM. For the CDR3, the DNA is TGTGCCAGCAGAGAGGTCGCAGATACGCAGTATTTT. Amino acid sequence: CASREVADTQYF.

The rearrangement links TRBV6-5 to TRBJ2-7, with a weak D call TRBD1 (6 bases). The germline V gene has CDR1 MNHEY and CDR2 SVGAGI. The V and J ends lost 2 bases and 4 bases respectively, with 9 bases between them. The length of the CDR3 is 13 residues. CDR3 sequence (DNA): TGTGCCAGCAGTTACCCCCAGGGGTACGAGCAGTACTTC. Amino acids: CASSYPQGYEQYF.